Detailed here is one T cell receptor beta chain. Its antigen is unknown. This CDR3 has 11 amino acids. Trimming removed 4 bases at V and 7 bases at J, with 8 bases between. Germline V lookup: CDR1 SEHNR, CDR2 FQNEAQ (reference sequence). The entry originates in a study of cytomegalovirus exposure and HLA in healthy donors. Study-wide points: An analysis done earlier found most TCR beta V segments productive about 87% or about 30% of the time. Sequencing had likely introduced a cluster of highly shared sequence variants as an artifact. Among TCR beta chains of equal frequency, HLA-associated ones were more clonally expanded in a later analysis.

This PCR relied on a set of 60 Vbeta primers and 13 Jbeta primers. The assay was immunoSEQ multiplex PCR, and TCRdb's table has in-frame clones only and misses some. The data show fewer than 150,000 clones, around 77% seen once. This chain connects TRBV7-9 to TRBJ2-7; perhaps TRBD2 as D (6 bases). The sample consisted of PBMCs. This TCR was recovered from a man aged 25 to 40 in good health. In DNA, the CDR3 is TGTGCCAGCAGCTCAGGGAGGGAGCAGTACTTC. This sequence encodes CASSSGREQYF.